A selection of T cell receptor beta chains follows, all from one sample in a study of blood T cell repertoires in COVID-19. Only in-frame clones appear in the TCRdb table, and some are missing; sequencing was by immunoSEQ multiplex PCR. This table holds about 84,000 clones, over 70% found once. Sequencing was done on a sample of peripheral blood. These receptors originate from an older man with active or convalescent COVID-19. Both conserved end residues are part of each CDR3. D genes are given only for firm matches. The size of a clone is reported for some rows only, either as once, few or many, or as a class for expanded clones.

D gene	J gene	V gene	clone size	CDR3 protein	CDR3 DNA
TRBD1	TRBJ2-4	TRBV5-6	few	CASSSPTGVQNIQYF	TGTGCCAGCAGCTCCCCCACAGGGGTTCAAAACATTCAGTACTTC
.	TRBJ1-6	TRBV19	.	CASSIQRGSTSPLHF	TGTGCCAGTAGTATTCAAAGGGGAAGTACTTCACCCCTCCACTTT
.	TRBJ2-3	TRBV4-2	.	CASSQRYVAASSTGSTDTQYF	TGTGCCAGCAGCCAAAGATATGTAGCGGCATCATCAACAGGATCCACAGATACGCAGTATTTT
.	TRBJ2-7	TRBV19	.	CASSRQPTGEGYEQYF	TGTGCCAGTAGTCGGCAACCGACAGGGGAGGGCTACGAGCAGTACTTC
TRBD2	TRBJ2-2	TRBV7-2	.	CASSLFPAGGANTGELFF	TGTGCCAGCAGCTTATTCCCAGCGGGGGGCGCGAACACCGGGGAGCTGTTTTTT
TRBD2	TRBJ2-1	TRBV24-1	.	CATSDSVAGQYNEQFF	TGTGCCACCAGTGATTCCGTAGCGGGGCAATACAATGAGCAGTTCTTC
TRBD1	TRBJ1-1	TRBV20-1	once	CSATTGGGAFF	TGCAGTGCTACGACAGGGGGCGGGGCTTTCTTT
.	TRBJ1-1	TRBV7-2	.	CASSLNRVNTEAFF	TGTGCCAGCAGCTTGAACAGGGTGAACACTGAAGCTTTCTTT
.	TRBJ1-6	TRBV5-1	few	CASSSQERNSPLHF	TGCGCCAGCAGCTCCCAAGAACGGAATTCACCCCTCCACTTT
.	TRBJ2-5	TRBV6-5	.	CATSPHRVVETQYF	TGTGCCACAAGCCCCCACAGGGTGGTAGAGACCCAGTACTTC
TRBD2	TRBJ2-7	TRBV7-8	.	CASSLASGLAAFYEQYF	TGTGCCAGCAGCTTAGCGTCGGGGCTAGCGGCCTTCTACGAGCAGTACTTC
.	TRBJ1-1	TRBV12-5	.	CASGLGGNTEAFF	TGTGCTAGTGGTTTGGGAGGGAACACTGAAGCTTTCTTT
TRBD1	TRBJ1-1	TRBV18	.	CASSWDSNTEAFF	TGTGCCAGCTCTTGGGACAGTAACACTGAAGCTTTCTTT
TRBD2	TRBJ2-5	TRBV29-1	.	CSVPRLAGGPRLRGETQYF	TGCAGCGTCCCCAGATTAGCGGGAGGGCCAAGATTACGAGGAGAGACCCAGTACTTC
TRBD2	TRBJ2-5	TRBV19	once	CASRPSLAGEGETQYF	TGTGCCAGTAGACCGTCTCTAGCGGGAGAGGGAGAGACCCAGTACTTC